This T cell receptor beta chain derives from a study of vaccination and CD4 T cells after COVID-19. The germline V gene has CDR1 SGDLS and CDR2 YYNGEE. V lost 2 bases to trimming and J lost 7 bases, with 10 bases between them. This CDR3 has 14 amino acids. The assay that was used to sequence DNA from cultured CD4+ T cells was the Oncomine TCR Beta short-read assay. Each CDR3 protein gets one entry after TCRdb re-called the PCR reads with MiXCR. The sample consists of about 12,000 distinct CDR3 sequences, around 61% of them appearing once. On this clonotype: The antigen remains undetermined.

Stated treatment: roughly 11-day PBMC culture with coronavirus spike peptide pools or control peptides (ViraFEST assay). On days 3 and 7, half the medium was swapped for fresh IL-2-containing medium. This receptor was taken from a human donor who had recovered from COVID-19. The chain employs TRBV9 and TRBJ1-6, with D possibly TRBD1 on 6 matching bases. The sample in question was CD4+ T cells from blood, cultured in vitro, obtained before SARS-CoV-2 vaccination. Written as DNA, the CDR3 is TGTGCCAGCAGCGTTGGACAGACGAATTCACCCCTCCACTTT. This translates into CASSVGQTNSPLHF.